This T cell receptor (beta chain) comes out of a study of cytomegalovirus exposure and HLA in healthy donors. PCR primers comprised 60 Vbeta and 13 Jbeta primers. Using immunoSEQ multiplex PCR, the repertoire was profiled, and TCRdb retains in-frame clones only, with some absent. Of about 190,000 clones detected, around three quarters appear once; the ten largest clones hold 13% to 15%. From germline, CDR1 is SGHRS and CDR2 YFSETQ. The CDR3 is made up of 13 amino acids. V shed 0 bases and J shed 7 bases, with 10 bases lying between them. This TCR derives from a woman in her 30s in good health and CMV-seropositive. Sequenced input: PBMCs. The chain carries TRBV5-1 and TRBJ1-1; D not resolved. DNA of the CDR3: TGCGCCAGCAGCTTGGCCCGGTCCGTTGAAGCTTTCTTT. Its translation: CASSLARSVEAFF.